These 23 T cell receptor beta chains came from one sample sequenced in a study of beta chain features in type 1 diabetes. Study observations and caveats: Moderately but significantly shorter TCRB CDR3s were found in Type 1 diabetes patients in all four CD4+ subsets.

These receptors have no known antigen. Reverse transcribing all isolated RNA meant expressed TCRB transcripts were sequenced. Profiling relied on immunoSEQ multiplex PCR, and the TCRdb table lists in-frame clones only, not all of them. The profile covers roughly 260,000 clones, with roughly a tenth appearing a single time and around 0.015% taken by the ten largest. Sequencing was done on a sample of naive CD4+ T cells from blood. The receptors here all came from a man younger than 40 with type 1 diabetes.

This clone was detected a few times. The chain links TRBV29-1 to TRBJ2-7; D gene unclear. The CDR3 covers 11 residues. Germline loops: CDR1 SQVTM, CDR2 ANQGSEA. V was clipped by 4 bases and J by 2 bases, with 6 bases between them. The CDR3 DNA reads TGCAGCGTTGCTCGCGCCTACGAGCAGTACTTC. It specifies CSVARAYEQYF.

In its sample, this clone was seen a few times. V usage is TRBV5-6 and J usage is TRBJ2-1; 8 nucleotides agree with TRBD1. The J segment lost 8 bases and the V segment lost 4 bases, leaving 5 bases of the junction unmatched. Germline loops: CDR1 SGHDT, CDR2 YYEEEE. The CDR3 has 13 residues. CDR3 nucleotide sequence: TGTGCCAGCAGCGAGGGACAGGCCTATGAGCAGTTCTTC. Its translation is CASSEGQAYEQFF.

This clone occurred a few times. This sequence joins TRBV18 and TRBJ1-1; D remains ambiguous. V dropped 2 bases and J dropped 5 bases, with 18 bases sitting between them. This CDR3 spans 16 amino acids. CDR1 and CDR2 from the germline V gene are KGHSH and LQKENI. The CDR3 region has the DNA TGTGCCAGCTCACCAGTCTCTGGCGGGATGGGAACTGAAGCTTTCTTT. Its protein is CASSPVSGGMGTEAFF.

The chain uses TRBV9 and TRBJ2-3; D is uncertain. The CDR3 sequence is 15 residues long. From germline, CDR1 is SGDLS and CDR2 YYNGEE. V was pared by 0 bases and J by 4 bases, with 12 bases between. The CDR3 is CASSVVGDWADTQYF. In nucleotides, the CDR3 is TGTGCCAGCAGCGTAGTCGGCGACTGGGCAGATACGCAGTATTTT.

The chain recombines TRBV7-2 with TRBJ1-6, with 7 bases fitting TRBD1. Germline CDR1 and CDR2: SGHTA and FQGNSA. CDR3 length equals 15 residues. Germline trimming cut 1 base from V and 10 bases from J; bases unmatched to any gene: 7. The CDR3 spells CASSLDRGSESPLHF. In DNA form, the CDR3 reads TGTGCCAGCAGCTTAGACAGGGGTTCCGAATCACCCCTCCACTTT.

The chain joins TRBV28 to TRBJ2-7, with TRBD1 matching 9 bases. The CDR3 length is 14 residues. Looked up from germline, CDR1 is MDHEN and CDR2 is SYDVKM. The V and J ends lost 7 bases and 5 bases, in that order; junction bases with no gene match: 9. Here the CDR3 DNA reads TGTGCCAGCACCTCCCGGGGACAGGGAGACGAGCAGTACTTC. Translation gives CASTSRGQGDEQYF.

V is TRBV27 and J is TRBJ2-3; 8 bases are shared with TRBD2. Germline V gene data show CDR1 as MNHEY and CDR2 as SMNVEV (reference sequence). This CDR3 has 15 residues. The ends lost 5 bases at V and 4 bases at J; junction bases unmatched: 8. The CDR3 sequence is CASSIPGLGADTQYF. CDR3 DNA sequence: TGTGCCAGCAGTATACCGGGACTAGGGGCAGATACGCAGTATTTT.

This clone occurred a few times. This chain connects TRBV7-9 to TRBJ1-2; 7 nucleotides align to TRBD1. Germline trimming cut 5 bases from V and 3 bases from J; bases unmatched to any gene: 12. Germline loops: CDR1 SEHNR, CDR2 FQNEAQ (reference sequence). The CDR3 is made up of 16 amino acids. CDR3 in DNA: TGTGCCAGCAGCCGAACGGAAGTGGGACAGCACTATGGCTACACCTTC. Amino acid sequence: CASSRTEVGQHYGYTF. The variable domain in full, with the rest retrieved from reference TRBV7-9 and TRBJ1-2, is DTGVSQNPRHKITKRGQNVTFRCDPISEHNRLYWYRQTLGQGPEFLTYFQNEAQLEKSRLLSDRFSAERPKGSFSTLEIQRTEQGDSAMYLCASSRTEVGQHYGYTFGSGTRLTVV.

This clone was seen more than once but under ten times. The chain employs TRBV25-1 and TRBJ1-2, with D possibly being TRBD1 (5 bases). Germline CDR1 is MGHDK and CDR2 is SYGVNS. CDR3 length equals 11 residues. Between the trimmed V and J ends, which lost 8 bases and 3 bases, there was a span of 7 bases. The CDR3 is CASRDYYGYTF. In DNA form, the CDR3 reads TGTGCCAGCCGGGACTACTATGGCTACACCTTC.

The chain links TRBV7-9 to TRBJ2-1; 10 nucleotides match TRBD2. The CDR3 spans 14 residues. Germline V CDR1 and CDR2: SEHNR, FQNEAQ (reference sequence). J was trimmed by 3 bases and V by 6 bases; bases with no gene match: 2. Written as DNA, the CDR3 is TGTGCCAGCAGGAGGACTAGCGGCTACAATGAGCAGTTCTTC. Amino acids: CASRRTSGYNEQFF.

This clone has more than one count but fewer than ten. The rearrangement uses TRBV5-1 and TRBJ2-5; a possible D gene is TRBD2 (7 bases). The J call could be wrong; TRBJ2-7 is a better fit for the DNA end. The CDR3 contains 16 residues. CDR1 and CDR2 (germline): SGHRS, YFSETQ. CDR3 coding DNA: TGCGCCAGCAGTTCCCGGGGTCGGGGGGCCTCCTACGAGCAGTACTTC. This codes for CASSSRGRGASYEQYF.

In this sample, this clone turned up a few times. V is TRBV10-3 and J is TRBJ1-1; D is undetermined. V shed 5 bases and J shed 0 bases, with 10 bases lying between them. The CDR3 totals 14 residues. Germline V gene data show CDR1 as ENHRY and CDR2 as SYGVKD. The CDR3 coding sequence is TGTGCCATCAGTCGGGAATACATGAACACTGAAGCTTTCTTT. It encodes CAISREYMNTEAFF.

This chain links TRBV10-3 with TRBJ2-7; TRBD1 matches at 9 bases. V lost 8 bases and J lost 5; bases outside the gene matches: 13. The CDR3 consists of 15 residues. Germline loops: CDR1 ENHRY, CDR2 SYGVKD. This CDR3 reads CAIANRGQGNDEQYF. The CDR3 nucleotides are TGTGCCATCGCGAACCGGGGACAGGGCAACGACGAGCAGTACTTC.

The chain carries TRBV5-1 and TRBJ2-2; a possible D gene is TRBD1 (5 bases). V was clipped by 7 bases and J by 5 bases, with 12 bases between them. CDR1 and CDR2 (germline): SGHRS, YFSETQ. The CDR3 is 13 residues long. CDR3 protein: CASGETVTGELFF. The CDR3 bases are TGCGCCAGCGGCGAGACAGTAACCGGGGAGCTGTTTTTT.

The gene calls are TRBV9 and TRBJ2-1; 13 nucleotides match TRBD2. Germline CDR1 and CDR2: SGDLS and YYNGEE. The CDR3 runs to 15 residues. Trimming cost V 3 bases and J 4 bases; bases outside gene matches: 1. CDR3 loop: CASSATSGGYNEQFF. CDR3 sequence (DNA): TGTGCCAGCAGCGCGACTAGCGGGGGGTACAATGAGCAGTTCTTC. Supplemented by reference TRBV9 and TRBJ2-1, the full variable domain reads DSGVTQTPKHLITATGQRVTLRCSPRSGDLSVYWYQQSLDQGLQFLIQYYNGEERAKGNILERFSAQQFPDLHSELNLSSLELGDSALYFCASSATSGGYNEQFFGPGTRLTVL.

This clone has only a few counts. V gene TRBV4-1 combines with J gene TRBJ2-7, with D possibly being TRBD2 (5 bases). The CDR3 has 17 amino acids. V dropped 2 bases and J dropped 0 bases, with 17 bases sitting between them. Germline V gene lookup returns CDR1 MGHRA and CDR2 YSYEKL. CDR3 coding DNA: TGCGCCAGCAGCCAACTGATGTTTCGGGGTAGCTCCTACGAGCAGTACTTC. Its translation is CASSQLMFRGSSYEQYF.

The sample holds a few counts of this clone. The V and J genes are TRBV7-9 and TRBJ2-1; D perhaps matches TRBD2 (5 bases). The V and J ends lost 5 bases and 4 bases respectively, with 9 bases between them. There are 13 residues in the CDR3. Germline assignment: CDR1 SEHNR and CDR2 FQNEAQ (reference sequence). CDR3 in DNA: TGTGCCAGCAGCCACTTAGCGTACAATGAGCAGTTCTTC. This encodes CASSHLAYNEQFF.

The chain joins TRBV7-9 to TRBJ2-2; D possibly corresponds to TRBD1 (6 bases). Germline CDR1 and CDR2: SEHNR and FQNEAQ (reference sequence). The CDR3 sequence is 15 residues long. Trimming cost V 2 bases and J 4 bases, with 11 bases left between them. The CDR3 nucleotides read TGTGCCAGCAGCTTACTCAACAGGGCCACCGGGGAGCTGTTTTTT. It codes for CASSLLNRATGELFF.

The chain has TRBV5-4 and TRBJ1-5; 7 bases map to TRBD1. Germline CDR1 reads SGHNT; CDR2 reads YYREEE (reference sequence). Trimming cost V 0 bases and J 6 bases; bases outside gene matches: 3. The CDR3 totals 14 residues. The CDR3 nucleotides are TGTGCCAGCAGCTTGGACCAGGGGGGTCAGCCCCAGCATTTT. Protein sequence: CASSLDQGGQPQHF.

This rearrangement joins TRBV4-1 to TRBJ2-1; 14 bases map to TRBD2. The CDR3 consists of 19 residues. Germline V gives CDR1 MGHRA, CDR2 YSYEKL. The V gene end was trimmed by 3 bases and the J gene end by 1 base; junction bases not matched to a gene: 8. CDR3 sequence: CASSQPGLAGAGSYNEQFF. CDR3 coding DNA: TGCGCCAGCAGCCAGCCGGGACTAGCGGGGGCCGGGTCCTACAATGAGCAGTTCTTC.

This chain connects TRBV5-4 to TRBJ1-1, with TRBD1 as a possible D gene (6 bases). The CDR3 contains 14 residues. Trimming stripped 5 bases from V and 1 base from J, with 12 bases between. Germline V gene data show CDR1 as SGHNT and CDR2 as YYREEE (reference sequence). CDR3 nucleotide sequence: TGTGCCAGCAGGGGACAACCAGAGAACACTGAAGCTTTCTTT. Encoded protein: CASRGQPENTEAFF.

The chain employs TRBV29-1 and TRBJ2-3; TRBD2 agrees at 7 bases. Germline V CDR1 and CDR2: SQVTM, ANQGSEA. This CDR3 is 17 amino acids long. V trimming: 7 bases; J trimming: 1 base; junction bases outside the gene matches: 17. CDR3 sequence: CSAERGWGGDRTDTQYF. DNA for the CDR3: TGCAGCGCCGAACGGGGTTGGGGGGGGGATCGCACAGATACGCAGTATTTT.

This clone was detected only a few times. The chain uses TRBV5-1 and TRBJ2-7; D gene unclear. V was trimmed by 1 base and J by 6 bases, leaving 8 bases between them. The CDR3 has 12 amino acids. CDR1 and CDR2 from the germline V gene are SGHRS and YFSETQ. CDR3 nucleotides: TGCGCCAGCAGCTTGATCGAGTCCGAGCAGTACTTC. Protein sequence: CASSLIESEQYF.